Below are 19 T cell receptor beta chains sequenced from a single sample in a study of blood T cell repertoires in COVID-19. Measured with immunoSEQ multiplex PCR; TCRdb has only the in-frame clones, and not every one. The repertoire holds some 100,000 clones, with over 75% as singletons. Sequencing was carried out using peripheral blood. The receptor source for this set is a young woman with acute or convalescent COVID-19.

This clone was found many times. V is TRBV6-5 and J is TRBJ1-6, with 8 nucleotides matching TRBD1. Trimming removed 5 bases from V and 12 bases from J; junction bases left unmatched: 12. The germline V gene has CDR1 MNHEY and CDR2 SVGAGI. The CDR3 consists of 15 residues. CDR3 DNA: TGTGCCAGCAGTATAACGGGACAGGTTTTTGGACCCCTCCACTTT. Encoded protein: CASSITGQVFGPLHF.

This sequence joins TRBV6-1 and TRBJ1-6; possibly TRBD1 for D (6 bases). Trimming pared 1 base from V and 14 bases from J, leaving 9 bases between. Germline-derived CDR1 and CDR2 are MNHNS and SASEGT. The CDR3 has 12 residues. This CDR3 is CASSEGQGTLHF. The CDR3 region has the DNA TGTGCCAGCAGTGAAGGGCAGGGGACCCTCCACTTT.

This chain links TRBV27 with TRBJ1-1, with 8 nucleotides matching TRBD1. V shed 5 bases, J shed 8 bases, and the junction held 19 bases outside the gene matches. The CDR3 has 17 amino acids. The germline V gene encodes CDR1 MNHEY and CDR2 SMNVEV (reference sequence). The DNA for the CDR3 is TGTGCCAGCAGTAAACAAAAATTCGGACAGGGAACCTTAGAAGCTTTCTTT. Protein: CASSKQKFGQGTLEAFF.

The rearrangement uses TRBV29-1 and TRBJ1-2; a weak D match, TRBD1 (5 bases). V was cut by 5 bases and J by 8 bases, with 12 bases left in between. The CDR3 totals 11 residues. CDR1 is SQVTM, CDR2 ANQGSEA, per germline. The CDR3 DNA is TGCAGCGTTTGGGACTTTCCCGGCTACACCTTC. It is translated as CSVWDFPGYTF.

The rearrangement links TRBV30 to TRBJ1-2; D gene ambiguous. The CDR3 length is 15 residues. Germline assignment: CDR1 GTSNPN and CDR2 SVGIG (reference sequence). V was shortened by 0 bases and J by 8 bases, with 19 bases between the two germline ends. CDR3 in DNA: TGTGCCTGGAGTGTACGCCCCCGCGGCTCGGGAGGCTACACCTTC. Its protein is CAWSVRPRGSGGYTF.

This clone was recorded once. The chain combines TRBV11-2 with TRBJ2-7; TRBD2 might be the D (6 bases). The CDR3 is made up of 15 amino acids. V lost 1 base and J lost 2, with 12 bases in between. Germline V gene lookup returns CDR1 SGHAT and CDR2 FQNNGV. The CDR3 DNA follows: TGTGCCAGCAGCTTAGGACCGGGGGAAGCCTACGAGCAGTACTTC. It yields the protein CASSLGPGEAYEQYF.

The CDR3 DNA sequence: TGCGCCAGCAGCTCGGGACCGGGAGGTCTGGGGTCCTATAATTCACCCCTCCACTTT. Amino acid sequence: CASSSGPGGLGSYNSPLHF. V and J are TRBV5-1 and TRBJ1-6; TRBD1 is a possible D gene (5 bases). The CDR3 has 19 amino acids. V lost 3 bases and J 1 base, leaving 20 bases between the germline ends. The germline gives CDR1 SGHRS, CDR2 YFSETQ.

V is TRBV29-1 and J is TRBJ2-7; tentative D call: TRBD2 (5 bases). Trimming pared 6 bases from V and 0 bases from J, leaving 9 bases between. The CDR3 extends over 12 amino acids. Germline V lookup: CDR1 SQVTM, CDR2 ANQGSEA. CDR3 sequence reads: CSVSSGSYEQYF. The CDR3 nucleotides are TGCAGCGTAAGCAGCGGCTCCTACGAGCAGTACTTC.

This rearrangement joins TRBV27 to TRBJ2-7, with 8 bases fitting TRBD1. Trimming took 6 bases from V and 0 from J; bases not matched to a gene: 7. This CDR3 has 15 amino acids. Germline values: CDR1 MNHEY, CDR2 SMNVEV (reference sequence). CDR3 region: CASRFRQGSSYEQYF. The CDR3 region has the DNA TGTGCCAGCAGATTTAGACAGGGGAGCTCCTACGAGCAGTACTTC.

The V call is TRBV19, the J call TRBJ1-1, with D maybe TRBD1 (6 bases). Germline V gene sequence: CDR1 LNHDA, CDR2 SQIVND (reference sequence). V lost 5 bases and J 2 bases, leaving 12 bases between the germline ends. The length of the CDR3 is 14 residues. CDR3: CASSLRQVNTEAFF. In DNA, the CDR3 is TGTGCCAGTAGTTTAAGACAGGTCAACACTGAAGCTTTCTTT.

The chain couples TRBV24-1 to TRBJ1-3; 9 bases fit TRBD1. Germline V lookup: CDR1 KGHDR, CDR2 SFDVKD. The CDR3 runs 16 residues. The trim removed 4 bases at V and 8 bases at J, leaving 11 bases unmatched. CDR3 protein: CATSESDRGLPDTIYF. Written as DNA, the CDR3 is TGTGCCACCAGTGAGTCGGACAGGGGTTTGCCAGACACCATATATTTT.

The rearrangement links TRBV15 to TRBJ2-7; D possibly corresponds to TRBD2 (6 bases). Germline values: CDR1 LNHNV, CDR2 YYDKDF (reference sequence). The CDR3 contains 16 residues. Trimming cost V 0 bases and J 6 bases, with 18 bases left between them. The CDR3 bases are TGTGCCACCAGCAGAGAGGGCGGGACTCCTAAGCCCGAGCAGTACTTC. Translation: CATSREGGTPKPEQYF.

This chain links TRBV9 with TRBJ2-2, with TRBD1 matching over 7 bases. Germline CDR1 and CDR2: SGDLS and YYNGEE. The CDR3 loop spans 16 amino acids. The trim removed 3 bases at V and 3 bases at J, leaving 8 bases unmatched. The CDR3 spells CASSAHRGLDTGELFF. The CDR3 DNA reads TGTGCCAGCAGCGCCCACAGGGGTTTGGACACCGGGGAGCTGTTTTTT.

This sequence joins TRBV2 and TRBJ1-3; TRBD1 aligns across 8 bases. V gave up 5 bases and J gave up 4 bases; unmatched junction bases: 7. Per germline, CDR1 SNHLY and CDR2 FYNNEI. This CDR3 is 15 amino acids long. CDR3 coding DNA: TGTGCCAGCAGTCGAGATCAGGGGGCCGGAAACACCATATATTTT. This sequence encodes CASSRDQGAGNTIYF.

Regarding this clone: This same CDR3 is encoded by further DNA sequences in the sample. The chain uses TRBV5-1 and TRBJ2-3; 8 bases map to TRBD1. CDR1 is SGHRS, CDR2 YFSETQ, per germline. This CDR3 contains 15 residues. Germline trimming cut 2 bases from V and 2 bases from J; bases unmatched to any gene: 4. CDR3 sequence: CASSFGQGYTDTQYF. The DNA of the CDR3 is TGCGCCAGCAGCTTTGGACAGGGATACACAGATACGCAGTATTTT.

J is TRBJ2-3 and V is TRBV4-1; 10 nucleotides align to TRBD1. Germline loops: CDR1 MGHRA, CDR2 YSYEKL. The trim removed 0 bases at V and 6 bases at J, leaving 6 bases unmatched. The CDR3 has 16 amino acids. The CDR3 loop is CASSQEGQGPLDTQYF. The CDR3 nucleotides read TGCGCCAGCAGCCAAGAGGGACAGGGGCCGTTGGATACGCAGTATTTT.

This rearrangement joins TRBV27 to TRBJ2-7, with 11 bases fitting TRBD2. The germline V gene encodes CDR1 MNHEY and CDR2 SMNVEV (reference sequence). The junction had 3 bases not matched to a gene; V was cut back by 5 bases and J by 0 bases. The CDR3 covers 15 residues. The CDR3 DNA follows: TGTGCCAGCAGTATTGGACTAGCGGGCTCCTACGAGCAGTACTTC. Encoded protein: CASSIGLAGSYEQYF.

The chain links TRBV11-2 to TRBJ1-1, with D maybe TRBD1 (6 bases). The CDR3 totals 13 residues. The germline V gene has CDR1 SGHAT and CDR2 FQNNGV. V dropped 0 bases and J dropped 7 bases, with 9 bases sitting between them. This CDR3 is CASSLDRGYEAFF. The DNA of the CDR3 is TGTGCCAGCAGCTTAGACAGGGGCTATGAAGCTTTCTTT.

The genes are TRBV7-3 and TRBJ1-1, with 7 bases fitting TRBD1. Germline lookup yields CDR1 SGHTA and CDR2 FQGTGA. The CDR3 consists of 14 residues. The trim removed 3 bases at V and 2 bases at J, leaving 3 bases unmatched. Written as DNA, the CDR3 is TGTGCCAGCAGCTTGACAGGGCCCAACACTGAAGCTTTCTTT. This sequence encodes CASSLTGPNTEAFF.